In its sample, the clone carrying this T cell receptor beta chain was seen many times. The antigen remains undetermined. In TCRdb, the RACE reads were re-called with MiXCR into one record per CDR3 protein. The sample carries 360,000 or so distinct CDR3 sequences, just under 6.5% recorded once. The CDR3 is 15 residues long. V shed 2 bases and J shed 1 base, with 11 bases lying between them. Germline V gene data show CDR1 as MNHEY and CDR2 as SVGAGI. The entry originates in a study of human T cells and chemical hapten exposure. For the study at large: Variation in per-sample TCR yields came mainly from small pooled library volume differences. Broader study findings: There was alopecia in the donors, so their immune response may differ from that of healthy people.

Time point described: patch test 2, 6 weeks after DPC sensitization. Treatment indicated: therapeutic diphenylcyclopropenone sensitization with weekly scalp DPC. The sequencing used whole blood, collected in connection with sensitization to the hapten diphenylcyclopropenone (DPC). This TCR was recovered from a woman in her late teens or twenties with alopecia areata. Some clones in this sample may be carry-over from other donors' samples. The rearrangement links TRBV6-5 to TRBJ1-1; D is undetermined. This CDR3 reads CASSYTFDSNTEAFF. DNA for the CDR3: TGTGCCAGCAGTTACACGTTCGACTCGAACACTGAAGCTTTCTTT.